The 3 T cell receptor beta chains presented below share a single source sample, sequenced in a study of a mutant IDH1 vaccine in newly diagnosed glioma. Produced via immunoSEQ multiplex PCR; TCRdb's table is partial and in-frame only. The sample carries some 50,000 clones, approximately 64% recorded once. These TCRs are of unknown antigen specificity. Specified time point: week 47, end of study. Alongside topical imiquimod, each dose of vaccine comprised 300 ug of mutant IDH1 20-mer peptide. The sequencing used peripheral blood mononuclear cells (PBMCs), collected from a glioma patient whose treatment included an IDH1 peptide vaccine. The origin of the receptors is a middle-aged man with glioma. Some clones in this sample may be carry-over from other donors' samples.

The CDR3 region has the DNA TGTGCCAGCAGCTTAGAAGTGGCAGGGGGCTATAATTCACCCCTCCACTTT. Amino acid sequence: CASSLEVAGGYNSPLHF. The rearrangement joins TRBV7-8 to TRBJ1-6, with 7 bases identical to TRBD1. The germline V gene encodes CDR1 SGHVS and CDR2 FQNEAQ. The CDR3 length is 17 residues. J gave up 3 bases and V 1 base, and 6 bases lay outside the gene matches. Full variable domain (outside the CDR3, taken from reference TRBV7-8 and TRBJ1-6): GAGVSQSPRYKVAKRGQDVALRCDPISGHVSLFWYQQALGQGPEFLTYFQNEAQLDKSGLPSDRFFAERPEGSVSTLKIQRTQQEDSAVYLCASSLEVAGGYNSPLHFGNGTRLTVT.

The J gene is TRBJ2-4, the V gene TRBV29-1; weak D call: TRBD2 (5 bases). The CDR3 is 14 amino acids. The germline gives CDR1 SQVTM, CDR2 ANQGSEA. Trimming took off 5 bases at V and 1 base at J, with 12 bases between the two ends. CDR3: CSVTREWAKNIQYF. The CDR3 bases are TGCAGCGTTACTAGGGAGTGGGCCAAAAACATTCAGTACTTC.

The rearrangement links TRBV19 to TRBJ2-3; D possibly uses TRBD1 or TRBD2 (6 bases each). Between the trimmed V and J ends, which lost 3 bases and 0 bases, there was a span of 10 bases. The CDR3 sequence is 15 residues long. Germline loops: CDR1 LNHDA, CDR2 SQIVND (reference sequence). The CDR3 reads CASSMGGPSTDTQYF. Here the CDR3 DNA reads TGTGCCAGTAGTATGGGGGGCCCTAGCACAGATACGCAGTATTTT. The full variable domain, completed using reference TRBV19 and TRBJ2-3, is DGGITQSPKYLFRKEGQNVTLSCEQNLNHDAMYWYRQDPGQGLRLIYYSQIVNDFQKGDIAEGYSVSREKKESFPLTVTSAQKNPTAFYLCASSMGGPSTDTQYFGPGTRLTVL.